Shown below are 18 T cell receptor beta chains from a single sample sequenced in a study of T-cell memory formation after mild COVID-19. TCRdb independently ran MiXCR on the 5' RACE reads; one entry per CDR3 protein. The sample lists about 210,000 distinct CDR3 sequences, 27% occurring once. What was sequenced was PBMCs or a T cell subset sorted from them (not recorded which). The receptors were sampled from an adult woman who had mild COVID-19 (a few samples of this study predate the infection). Cell type and time point are not known.

This chain joins TRBV7-9 and TRBJ2-1; 7 positions agree with TRBD2. The CDR3 totals 16 residues. Per the germline V gene, CDR1 is SEHNR and CDR2 is FQNEAQ (reference sequence). The junction had 15 bases not matched to a gene; V was cut back by 6 bases and J by 7 bases. CDR3 bases: TGTGCCAGCAGTCTCCCGTTGGCGGGAGTGGGGAATGAGCAGTTCTTC. Protein: CASSLPLAGVGNEQFF.

This clonotype was detected only a few times. The genes are TRBV6-4 and TRBJ2-2; D remains unclear. CDR3 length: 12 amino acids. From germline, CDR1 is MRHNA and CDR2 SNTAGT. V lost 2 bases and J lost 7, with 5 bases in between. The CDR3 nucleotides read TGTGCCAGCAGTGACGGTTACGGGGAGCTGTTTTTT. It translates to CASSDGYGELFF.

This sequence joins TRBV7-2 and TRBJ2-3; D is ambiguous. Germline-derived CDR1 and CDR2 are SGHTA and FQGNSA. V lost 5 bases and J lost 0, with 6 bases in between. CDR3 length equals 13 residues. CDR3 DNA: TGTGCCAGCAGCAAACCTAGCACAGATACGCAGTATTTT. Protein product: CASSKPSTDTQYF.

This clonotype was seen a few times. This chain links TRBV15 with TRBJ1-6; D unresolved. The CDR3 is 14 residues long. Trimming removed 0 bases at V and 10 bases at J, with 10 bases between. Germline V gives CDR1 LNHNV, CDR2 YYDKDF (reference sequence). CDR3 region: CATSRDRSPSPLHF. The CDR3 bases are TGTGCCACCAGCAGAGACCGTTCCCCGTCACCCCTCCACTTT. Full variable domain (outside the CDR3, taken from reference TRBV15 and TRBJ1-6): DAMVIQNPRYQVTQFGKPVTLSCSQTLNHNVMYWYQQKSSQAPKLLFHYYDKDFNNEADTPDNFQSRRPNTSFCFLDIRSPGLGDTAMYLCATSRDRSPSPLHFGNGTRLTVT.

CDR3 DNA sequence: TGTGCCAGCAGTTTAGTTGCTGCAGACACTGAAGCTTTCTTT. This translates into CASSLVAADTEAFF. V and J are TRBV27 and TRBJ1-1; no clear D gene. Germline loops: CDR1 MNHEY, CDR2 SMNVEV (reference sequence). This CDR3 region has 14 residues. With 2 bases removed from V and 3 bases from J, the gap between germline ends came to 10 bases.

This clonotype was recorded many times. J is TRBJ2-1 and V is TRBV7-9; D uncertain. CDR1 and CDR2 from the germline V gene are SEHNR and FQNEAQ (reference sequence). The CDR3 loop spans 13 amino acids. V was trimmed by 1 base and J by 3 bases, leaving 4 bases between them. CDR3 nucleotides: TGTGCCAGCAGCTTAGGGCTCTACAATGAGCAGTTCTTC. Its translation is CASSLGLYNEQFF. Drawing the rest from reference TRBV7-9 and TRBJ2-1, the complete variable domain is DTGVSQNPRHKITKRGQNVTFRCDPISEHNRLYWYRQTLGQGPEFLTYFQNEAQLEKSRLLSDRFSAERPKGSFSTLEIQRTEQGDSAMYLCASSLGLYNEQFFGPGTRLTVL.

This rearrangement joins TRBV5-8 to TRBJ2-1, with 13 bases matching TRBD2. The CDR3 contains 16 residues. The germline gives CDR1 SGHTS, CDR2 YDEGEE. V lost 3 bases, J lost 7 bases, and 7 bases stayed unmatched. DNA of the CDR3: TGTGCCAGCAGCTCCCCAGGACTAGCGGGAGTAAATGAGCAGTTCTTC. Translating gives CASSSPGLAGVNEQFF.

This clonotype showed up just a few times. This rearrangement joins TRBV6-5 to TRBJ2-1; 15 bases are a match to TRBD2. This CDR3 has 15 amino acids. Germline trimming cut 6 bases from V and 10 bases from J; bases unmatched to any gene: 7. Germline V gene lookup returns CDR1 MNHEY and CDR2 SVGAGI. The chain's CDR3 is CASRLGLAGGTEQFF. Here the CDR3 DNA reads TGTGCCAGCAGACTAGGACTAGCGGGGGGGACAGAGCAGTTCTTC.

This chain uses TRBV20-1 with TRBJ2-7; 7 positions agree with TRBD1. The germline V gene has CDR1 DFQATT and CDR2 SNEGSKA (reference sequence). V lost 0 bases, J lost 2 bases, and 4 bases stayed unmatched. This CDR3 contains 14 residues. This CDR3 is CSAREQGLTYEQYF. CDR3 sequence (DNA): TGCAGTGCTAGAGAACAGGGGCTCACCTACGAGCAGTACTTC.

This chain uses TRBV4-3 with TRBJ2-5; D possibly matches TRBD1 or TRBD2 (7 bases each). V gave up 1 base and J gave up 2 bases, with 11 bases separating them. The CDR3 is 15 amino acids. The V gene's germline CDR1 is LGHNA and CDR2 YSLEER. The CDR3 here is CASSQAGGQQETQYF. The CDR3 DNA sequence: TGCGCCAGCAGCCAAGCGGGGGGACAGCAAGAGACCCAGTACTTC.

This clonotype was detected a few times. This chain links TRBV7-2 with TRBJ2-7, with 9 bases fitting TRBD1. Germline CDR1 reads SGHTA; CDR2 reads FQGNSA. V dropped 5 bases and J dropped 5; count of bases not matched to a gene: 13. This CDR3 contains 16 residues. The CDR3 DNA follows: TGTGCCAGCAGCGTCCCCCCGGGACAGGGTACCAACGAGCAGTACTTC. It encodes CASSVPPGQGTNEQYF.

This chain links TRBV28 with TRBJ2-3; possible D gene TRBD2, 6 bases. The CDR3 extends over 14 amino acids. Germline V gives CDR1 MDHEN, CDR2 SYDVKM. Trimming shortened V by 2 bases and J by 3 bases, and 9 bases separated the two germline ends. The CDR3 nucleotides read TGTGCCAGCAGTTTAGGAGGGAGAACAGATACGCAGTATTTT. This translates into CASSLGGRTDTQYF.

J is TRBJ1-2 and V is TRBV20-1, with D perhaps matching TRBD1 (6 bases). The ends were cut back, 0 bases at V and 4 bases at J, with 12 bases in the middle. The CDR3 extends over 14 amino acids. Germline CDR1 and CDR2: DFQATT and SNEGSKA (reference sequence). The chain's CDR3 is CSARDRGRGYGYTF. The DNA for the CDR3 is TGCAGTGCTAGAGATCGGGGGCGCGGCTATGGCTACACCTTC.

The chain uses TRBV25-1 and TRBJ2-5, with D perhaps assigned TRBD1 or TRBD2 (5 bases each). Germline V lookup: CDR1 MGHDK, CDR2 SYGVNS. CDR3 size: 15 residues. The V end was cut by 4 bases, the J end by 1 base, with 13 bases between. The CDR3 loop is CASSVTGAGQETQYF. In nucleotides, the CDR3 is TGTGCCAGCAGTGTCACCGGGGCCGGCCAAGAGACCCAGTACTTC.

The chain is built from TRBV27 and TRBJ2-1, with D uncertain. The CDR3 is made up of 16 amino acids. Germline lookup yields CDR1 MNHEY and CDR2 SMNVEV (reference sequence). Between the trimmed V and J ends, which lost 0 bases and 2 bases, there was a span of 11 bases. In nucleotides, the CDR3 is TGTGCCAGCAGTTTATCGACTGGAAGGGCCTACAATGAGCAGTTCTTC. Amino acids: CASSLSTGRAYNEQFF.

The V and J genes are TRBV15 and TRBJ2-7, with D possibly being TRBD1 (6 bases). The germline V gene encodes CDR1 LNHNV and CDR2 YYDKDF (reference sequence). This CDR3 has 15 amino acids. Trimming pared 0 bases from V and 0 bases from J, leaving 9 bases between. The CDR3 coding sequence is TGTGCCACCAGCAGAGAGACAGGTCTCTCCTACGAGCAGTACTTC. Its protein product is CATSRETGLSYEQYF.

There are a few counts of this clonotype. V and J are TRBV4-2 and TRBJ2-1, with D possibly TRBD2 on 6 matching bases. This CDR3 spans 17 amino acids. CDR1 and CDR2 from the germline V gene are LGHNA and YNFKEQ. V lost 0 bases and J 5 bases, leaving 17 bases between the germline ends. CDR3 amino acids: CASSQDRGTGLHNEQFF. The CDR3 DNA sequence: TGTGCCAGCAGCCAAGATCGAGGGACTGGTCTACACAATGAGCAGTTCTTC.

The V and J genes are TRBV10-3 and TRBJ2-1; maybe TRBD1 (6 bases). The CDR3 consists of 14 residues. V lost 7 bases and J lost 3, with 13 bases in between. Germline V CDR1 and CDR2: ENHRY, SYGVKD. This CDR3 is CAINQGSYYNEQFF. The CDR3 DNA is TGTGCCATCAACCAGGGGTCCTACTACAATGAGCAGTTCTTC.